This T cell receptor beta chain was obtained from a study of T cell repertoires in cytomegalovirus infection. Study at large: Signatures in public TCR beta sequences pointed to both CMV infection and matching HLA type.

A word on this clonotype: Its antigen is unidentified.

The CDR3 totals 12 residues. V was shortened by 0 bases and J by 5 bases, with 7 bases between the two germline ends. Germline V gene data show CDR1 as DFQATT and CDR2 as SNEGSKA (reference sequence). Using its own MiXCR run on the reads, TCRdb lists one record per CDR3 protein. Of around 330,000 distinct CDR3 sequences in the sample, around a sixth were seen once. Study outcomes and limitations: Summed frequency of shared TCR beta families picked out CMV carriers who also had the relevant HLA. HLA-C-restricted CMV clonotypes gave the most frequent clonotype in two of eight donors.

The rearrangement uses TRBV20-1 and TRBJ1-1; D call uncertain. This receptor was taken from a human donor in good health (CMV status not recorded). Some clones in this sample may be carry-over from other donors' samples. The sequencing sample was made of PBMCs. DNA of the CDR3: TGCAGTGCTAGAGACCAGCGTACTGAAGCTTTCTTT. Translating it yields CSARDQRTEAFF.